Following are 20 T cell receptor beta chains from one sample sequenced in a study of blood T cell repertoires in COVID-19. Sequenced by immunoSEQ multiplex PCR; TCRdb stores in-frame clones only, minus some. The profile shows roughly 250,000 clones, around 90% of them singletons. Source material: PBMCs or T cells enriched from blood (not recorded which). These receptors all stem from a woman in her thirties with acute COVID-19.

The genes are TRBV10-3 and TRBJ1-2; 10 bases are a match to TRBD1. J gave up 3 bases and V 7 bases, and 8 bases lay outside the gene matches. The CDR3 sequence is 15 residues long. Germline V gives CDR1 ENHRY, CDR2 SYGVKD. In DNA form, the CDR3 reads TGTGCCATCAACGACAGGGGGCGCCTGTACTATGGCTACACCTTC. Amino acids: CAINDRGRLYYGYTF.

V gene TRBV27 combines with J gene TRBJ2-3; D perhaps matches TRBD1 (5 bases). Germline V lookup: CDR1 MNHEY, CDR2 SMNVEV (reference sequence). CDR3 length equals 15 residues. V lost 6 bases and J lost 2, with 15 bases in between. CDR3 in amino acids: CASRRQDRNTDTQYF. The CDR3 DNA reads as TGTGCCAGCAGGAGACAAGACAGAAACACAGATACGCAGTATTTT.

This clone was counted once. This sequence joins TRBV12-3 or TRBV12-4 and TRBJ1-1, with 7 bases that match TRBD1. V was pared by 3 bases and J by 10 bases, with 8 bases of the junction left unmatched. CDR3 size: 13 residues. In DNA form, the CDR3 reads TGTGCCAGCAGTTTGAGGGGGCTAGGTAGAGCTTTCTTT. Translating it yields CASSLRGLGRAFF.

This chain links TRBV12-5 with TRBJ2-5, with 14 bases that match TRBD2. The CDR3 runs to 16 residues. The V segment lost 3 bases and the J segment 5 bases; nucleotides outside the gene matches: 5. Germline CDR1 reads LGHNT; CDR2 reads FRNRAP. For the CDR3, the DNA is TGTGCTAGTGGTTTAGGGACTAGCGGGAGTATTGAGACCCAGTACTTC. Amino acids: CASGLGTSGSIETQYF.

This sequence joins TRBV6-1 and TRBJ2-7, with 10 bases aligning to TRBD2. The junction had 1 base not matched to a gene; V was cut back by 0 bases and J by 2 bases. The CDR3 consists of 15 residues. The germline gives CDR1 MNHNS, CDR2 SASEGT. CDR3 sequence: CASSEASGGAYEQYF. The CDR3 nucleotides are TGTGCCAGCAGTGAAGCAAGCGGGGGGGCCTACGAGCAGTACTTC.

The CDR3 protein is CASSSGAPTSTGELFF. The CDR3 DNA reads TGTGCCAGCAGCTCTGGGGCCCCCACAAGCACCGGGGAGCTGTTTTTT. The chain carries TRBV11-2 and TRBJ2-2, with D possibly being TRBD1 (5 bases). Germline CDR1 SGHAT, CDR2 FQNNGV. This CDR3 is built from 16 residues. Trimming took off 4 bases at V and 4 bases at J, with 16 bases between the two ends.

The chain carries TRBV12-3 or TRBV12-4 and TRBJ2-5, with D perhaps TRBD1 (6 bases). CDR3 length equals 13 residues. Trimming took off 7 bases at V and 0 bases at J, with 9 bases between the two ends. The CDR3 sequence: CASTRQDQETQYF. The CDR3 DNA follows: TGTGCCAGCACCCGACAGGACCAAGAGACCCAGTACTTC.

This chain uses TRBV6-1 with TRBJ1-5; no clear D. The CDR3 totals 15 residues. Between the trimmed V and J ends, which lost 3 bases and 0 bases, there was a span of 9 bases. Looked up from germline, CDR1 is MNHNS and CDR2 is SASEGT. The CDR3 coding sequence is TGTGCCAGCAGTGACAGGAAATATAGCAATCAGCCCCAGCATTTT. Translating it yields CASSDRKYSNQPQHF.

This chain connects TRBV19 to TRBJ2-2; the D gene is possibly TRBD1 (6 bases). The CDR3 runs 15 residues. CDR1 is LNHDA and CDR2 is SQIVND in the germline V gene (reference sequence). Deletions cut 6 bases from V and 0 bases from J, with 11 bases between. CDR3 nucleotide sequence: TGTGCCAGTAGAGTACGGACAGCGAACACCGGGGAGCTGTTTTTT. Translated: CASRVRTANTGELFF.

This clone was recorded once. The genes are TRBV7-9 and TRBJ1-2, with D unresolved. CDR1 SEHNR and CDR2 FQNEAQ come from the germline V gene (reference sequence). V was trimmed by 5 bases and J by 6 bases, leaving 16 bases between them. This CDR3 has 14 amino acids. Here the CDR3 reads CASSPQTQAHGYTF. CDR3 in DNA: TGTGCCAGCAGCCCCCAGACCCAGGCCCATGGCTACACCTTC.

The gene calls are TRBV27 and TRBJ1-1, with TRBD1 matching over 7 bases. There are 15 residues in the CDR3. Germline V lookup: CDR1 MNHEY, CDR2 SMNVEV (reference sequence). The V and J ends lost 4 bases and 4 bases, in that order; junction bases with no gene match: 9. CDR3 coding DNA: TGTGCCAGCAGTTCTCCGGGACAGCGTAGCACTGAAGCTTTCTTT. Translation: CASSSPGQRSTEAFF.

This chain uses TRBV30 with TRBJ1-4, with 8 bases fitting TRBD1. J lost 4 bases, V lost 4 bases, and 2 bases had no gene match. Per germline, CDR1 GTSNPN and CDR2 SVGIG (reference sequence). The CDR3 is 13 amino acids. CDR3 nucleotide sequence: TGTGCCTGGACGGGACAGGTTAATGAAAAACTGTTTTTT. It encodes CAWTGQVNEKLFF. The full variable domain, its missing parts supplied by reference TRBV30 and TRBJ1-4, is SQTIHQWPATLVQPVGSPLSLECTVEGTSNPNLYWYRQAAGRGLQLLFYSVGIGQISSEVPQNLSASRPQDRQFILSSKKLLLSDSGFYLCAWTGQVNEKLFFGSGTQLSVL.

This chain connects TRBV13 to TRBJ2-4, with 7 bases lining up with TRBD1. This CDR3 spans 13 amino acids. Germline V gives CDR1 PRHDT, CDR2 FYEKMQ (reference sequence). Trimming took 3 bases from V and 7 from J; bases not matched to a gene: 3. The CDR3, as DNA: TGTGCCAGCAGCTTGGGACAGAGGAACATTCAGTACTTC. This encodes CASSLGQRNIQYF.

The rearrangement uses TRBV19 and TRBJ2-2; D perhaps matches TRBD1 (6 bases). The CDR3 runs 16 residues. Germline CDR1 LNHDA, CDR2 SQIVND (reference sequence). V was pared by 2 bases and J by 2 bases, with 12 bases between. The CDR3 region has the DNA TGTGCCAGTAGTATACGCCGGGACAAAAACACCGGGGAGCTGTTTTTT. Protein: CASSIRRDKNTGELFF.

This clone was found once. The J gene is TRBJ2-7, the V gene TRBV19; D gene unclear. The CDR3 consists of 12 residues. V gave up 3 bases and J gave up 7 bases, with 10 bases separating them. Germline V CDR1 and CDR2: LNHDA, SQIVND (reference sequence). The CDR3 region has the DNA TGTGCCAGTAGTATGGGCCAAGGTGAGCAGTACTTC. Its protein product is CASSMGQGEQYF. The whole variable domain, remainder taken from reference TRBV19 and TRBJ2-7, is DGGITQSPKYLFRKEGQNVTLSCEQNLNHDAMYWYRQDPGQGLRLIYYSQIVNDFQKGDIAEGYSVSREKKESFPLTVTSAQKNPTAFYLCASSMGQGEQYFGPGTRLTVT.

The chain is built from TRBV18 and TRBJ1-1; D gene ambiguous. Germline V gives CDR1 KGHSH, CDR2 LQKENI. CDR3 size: 12 residues. The ends were cut back, 6 bases at V and 2 bases at J, with 7 bases in the middle. CDR3 amino acids: CASSRSNTEAFF. In DNA, the CDR3 is TGTGCCAGCTCCCGGAGCAACACTGAAGCTTTCTTT.

The chain employs TRBV7-2 and TRBJ2-1; perhaps TRBD1 as D (5 bases). V was shortened by 1 base and J by 7 bases, with 14 bases between the two germline ends. CDR1 SGHTA and CDR2 FQGNSA come from the germline V gene. CDR3 size: 15 residues. The CDR3 DNA reads as TGTGCCAGCAGCTTAGAGGCTGGGGCACGTAATGAGCAGTTCTTC. It specifies CASSLEAGARNEQFF.

The V gene is TRBV6-5, the J gene TRBJ1-2; 10 bases fit TRBD1. The CDR3 is 14 amino acids. CDR1 is MNHEY and CDR2 is SVGAGI in the germline V gene. V shed 6 bases, J shed 7 bases, and the junction held 8 bases outside the gene matches. Here the CDR3 reads CASSLTGGEGGYTF. In nucleotides, the CDR3 is TGTGCCAGCAGCTTGACAGGGGGCGAGGGTGGCTACACCTTC.

The rearrangement uses TRBV6-2 or TRBV6-3 and TRBJ1-2; D is unclear. CDR1 MNHEY and CDR2 SVGEGT come from the germline V gene. Trimming removed 2 bases from V and 0 bases from J, with 10 bases in between. The CDR3 loop spans 15 amino acids. CDR3 sequence: CASSYMRSTNYGYTF. For the CDR3, the DNA is TGTGCCAGCAGTTACATGCGGTCTACTAACTATGGCTACACCTTC.

A remark on this clone: Its ends do not fully match the called genes, so a read error is possible. The rearrangement joins TRBV19 to TRBJ1-2, with 8 bases fitting TRBD1. This CDR3 has 14 residues. The germline gives CDR1 LNHDA, CDR2 SQIVND (reference sequence). The CDR3 DNA reads as TGTGCCAGTAGTACCGACAGGGGAAGATGGGGCATTGCCTTC. Residues: CASSTDRGRWGIAF.